The clone carrying this T cell receptor (beta chain) was seen a few times. Germline lookup yields CDR1 MNHEY and CDR2 SVGAGI. Germline trimming cut 6 bases from V and 2 bases from J; bases unmatched to any gene: 6. This CDR3 has 14 amino acids. The sample originates from a study of technical replicates of blood from a handful of donors. Sequenced by immunoSEQ multiplex PCR; TCRdb stores in-frame clones only, minus some. The sample lists 65,000 to 80,000 clones; 95% to 98% were seen once. Sequencing used T cells isolated from PBMCs. The chain carries TRBV6-5 and TRBJ1-1; 7 bases line up with TRBD1. This clonotype was obtained from a human donor in good health. The CDR3 loop is CASRTRQGNTEAFF. CDR3 in DNA: TGTGCCAGCAGGACCCGACAGGGAAACACTGAAGCTTTCTTT.